These 14 T cell receptor beta chains were sequenced from one sample in a study of PD-L1 blockade in urothelial cancer. Sequencing was performed with immunoSEQ multiplex PCR; in TCRdb, only in-frame clones are kept and a portion is missing. The table has under 120,000 clones, 70% to 85% seen once; the top ten hold 2% to 3%. The source material was PBMCs, sampled around atezolizumab (anti-PD-L1) treatment. These receptors all stem from a man aged 50-59 years with urothelial cancer.

The rearrangement joins TRBV27 to TRBJ2-3; 9 bases map to TRBD1. This CDR3 has 17 residues. Germline CDR1 MNHEY, CDR2 SMNVEV (reference sequence). V shed 5 bases, J shed 1 base, and the junction held 10 bases outside the gene matches. CDR3 loop: CASSPRDRAFGTDTQYF. CDR3 nucleotide sequence: TGTGCCAGCAGTCCTCGGGACAGGGCGTTTGGCACAGATACGCAGTATTTT.

This clone showed up just once. The chain links TRBV28 to TRBJ2-7, with 8 bases lining up with TRBD2. From germline, CDR1 is MDHEN and CDR2 SYDVKM. The CDR3 is 15 residues long. Trimming at V came to 5 bases and at J to 0 bases, leaving 6 bases not matched to a gene. The chain's CDR3 is CASSPSGSSSYEQYF. The CDR3 nucleotides are TGTGCCAGCAGTCCTAGCGGGTCCAGCTCCTACGAGCAGTACTTC.

V and J are TRBV5-4 and TRBJ1-6; 8 positions agree with TRBD1. V trimming: 4 bases; J trimming: 10 bases; junction bases outside the gene matches: 10. This CDR3 has 15 residues. CDR1 is SGHNT and CDR2 is YYREEE in the germline V gene (reference sequence). The DNA for the CDR3 is TGTGCCAGCAGCATCACCGGGACAGGTTGGTCACCCCTCCACTTT. Protein sequence: CASSITGTGWSPLHF.

The chain couples TRBV19 to TRBJ2-4; TRBD2 is a possible D gene (6 bases). Germline V gives CDR1 LNHDA, CDR2 SQIVND (reference sequence). Trimming removed 1 base at V and 5 bases at J, with 12 bases between. CDR3 size: 15 residues. CDR3 residues: CASSIGEGGQNIQYF. DNA for the CDR3: TGTGCCAGTAGTATAGGCGAGGGAGGTCAAAACATTCAGTACTTC.

V gene TRBV27 combines with J gene TRBJ2-7, with 8 bases matching TRBD1. The CDR3 runs to 14 residues. Germline loops: CDR1 MNHEY, CDR2 SMNVEV (reference sequence). V shed 5 bases, J shed 4 bases, and the junction held 7 bases outside the gene matches. The CDR3 spells CASSTRQGTYEQYF. DNA for the CDR3: TGTGCCAGCAGTACTAGACAGGGGACTTACGAGCAGTACTTC.

This clone has more than one count but fewer than ten. The chain combines TRBV28 with TRBJ1-5; maybe TRBD1 (5 bases). Trimming shortened V by 8 bases and J by 6 bases, and 11 bases separated the two germline ends. The CDR3 length is 12 residues. Per germline, CDR1 MDHEN and CDR2 SYDVKM. The CDR3 DNA is TGTGCCAGCCAGCGGGGGAGTCAGCCCCAGCATTTT. It codes for CASQRGSQPQHF. The full variable domain, completed using reference TRBV28 and TRBJ1-5, is DVKVTQSSRYLVKRTGEKVFLECVQDMDHENMFWYRQDPGLGLRLIYFSYDVKMKEKGDIPEGYSVSREKKERFSLILESASTNQTSMYLCASQRGSQPQHFGDGTRLSIL.

The chain joins TRBV7-2 to TRBJ2-5; 10 bases fit TRBD1. After removal of 5 bases from V and 5 bases from J, the junction contained 14 bases not matched to a gene. The V gene's germline CDR1 is SGHTA and CDR2 FQGNSA. This CDR3 is built from 17 residues. CDR3 residues: CASSKEGRTGGLETQYF. The CDR3, as DNA: TGTGCCAGCAGCAAAGAGGGTCGGACAGGGGGGCTGGAGACCCAGTACTTC.

The CDR3 sequence is CASSVGGSGSISEQFF. As DNA, the CDR3 is TGTGCCAGCAGCGTAGGTGGTAGCGGGAGTATAAGTGAGCAGTTCTTC. This chain uses TRBV9 with TRBJ2-1; 9 nucleotides agree with TRBD2. The CDR3 extends over 16 amino acids. Trimming took 0 bases from V and 9 from J; bases not matched to a gene: 10. Germline values: CDR1 SGDLS, CDR2 YYNGEE.

The genes are TRBV11-2 and TRBJ2-7, with TRBD2 matching 11 bases. With 1 base clipped from V and 1 base from J, the junction kept 9 bases outside the gene matches. The CDR3 contains 18 residues. Germline CDR1 reads SGHAT; CDR2 reads FQNNGV. This CDR3 reads CASSLAGGLAGGSYEQYF. Written as DNA, the CDR3 is TGTGCCAGCAGCTTAGCGGGGGGCCTAGCGGGAGGTTCCTACGAGCAGTACTTC.

The rearrangement joins TRBV7-8 to TRBJ1-1; 8 bases align to TRBD1. With V trimmed by 7 bases and J by 10 bases, 8 bases remained unmatched. CDR3 length: 12 amino acids. Germline loops: CDR1 SGHVS, CDR2 FQNEAQ. The CDR3 DNA reads TGTGCCAGCACCGGGACAGGAGCCCGAGCTTTCTTT. It is translated as CASTGTGARAFF.

The chain has TRBV4-1 and TRBJ2-2, with TRBD2 matching over 10 bases. The CDR3 loop spans 20 amino acids. Per germline, CDR1 MGHRA and CDR2 YSYEKL. Trimming cost V 4 bases and J 3 bases; bases outside gene matches: 17. The CDR3 nucleotides read TGCGCCAGCAGCCCACGTGTGTCGTTAGCGGGAGGTCCCGACACCGGGGAGCTGTTTTTT. Its translation is CASSPRVSLAGGPDTGELFF.

The chain joins TRBV6-6 to TRBJ1-5; maybe TRBD1 (6 bases). The CDR3 runs 14 residues. CDR1 is MNHNY, CDR2 SVGAGI, per germline (reference sequence). V was cut by 4 bases and J by 1 base, with 8 bases left in between. CDR3 protein: CASSSGQSNQPQHF. The CDR3 DNA sequence: TGTGCCAGCAGTTCTGGACAGAGCAATCAGCCCCAGCATTTT.

The chain couples TRBV28 to TRBJ1-2; 7 nucleotides agree with TRBD1. Trimming removed 3 bases from V and 4 bases from J; junction bases left unmatched: 8. Germline CDR1 reads MDHEN; CDR2 reads SYDVKM. The CDR3 is 15 amino acids. This CDR3 is CASSFETGVPYGYTF. CDR3 DNA: TGTGCCAGCAGTTTCGAAACAGGGGTTCCCTATGGCTACACCTTC.

The V call is TRBV14, the J call TRBJ1-3, with 7 bases aligning to TRBD1. In germline, CDR1 is SGHDN, CDR2 FVKESK. This CDR3 is built from 14 residues. After removal of 6 bases from V and 3 bases from J, the junction contained 5 bases not matched to a gene. CDR3 DNA sequence: TGTGCCAGCAGTCCTAGGGGGCTTGGAAACACCATATATTTT. Amino acids: CASSPRGLGNTIYF.